The sequence of this T cell receptor beta chain was determined in a study of identical twins. TCRdb called the 5' RACE reads again in MiXCR, with one record for every CDR3 protein. This table holds hundreds of thousands of distinct CDR3 sequences, 6% to 6.5% found once. There are 14 residues in the CDR3. After removal of 4 bases from V and 8 bases from J, the junction contained 7 bases not matched to a gene. Germline CDR1 KGHDR, CDR2 SFDVKD. This clonotype occurred many times. This clonotype was obtained from a man aged 18 to 29 in good health. This chain uses TRBV24-1 with TRBJ2-1, with TRBD2 identical over 7 bases. Sequenced material: naive T cells sorted from blood. The CDR3 loop reads CATSDPSGGDEQFF. CDR3 bases: TGTGCCACCAGTGACCCTAGCGGAGGGGATGAGCAGTTCTTC.